Following are 20 T cell receptor beta chains from one sample sequenced in a study of T cell changes during pregnancy in multiple sclerosis. Clones were read by immunoSEQ multiplex PCR, and TCRdb kept only the in-frame ones, dropping some. The data hold around 40,000 clones, with roughly 94% observed a single time. Specimen: CD4+ T cells from peripheral blood mononuclear cells, collected in the third trimester of pregnancy. The receptors were sampled from a female donor with multiple sclerosis, enrolled in a pregnancy study.

This clone was observed a single time. The gene calls are TRBV5-1 and TRBJ2-1; D unclear. Germline CDR1 is SGHRS and CDR2 is YFSETQ. The CDR3 sequence is 15 residues long. Trimming pared 0 bases from V and 0 bases from J, leaving 7 bases between. The CDR3 coding sequence is TGCGCCAGCAGCTTGGCGGGTGACTCCTACAATGAGCAGTTCTTC. Its protein product is CASSLAGDSYNEQFF.

The chain joins TRBV7-3 to TRBJ1-2, with 8 bases identical to TRBD1. Trimming removed 2 bases from V and 8 bases from J; junction bases left unmatched: 13. CDR1 and CDR2 (germline): SGHTA, FQGTGA. The CDR3 runs to 16 residues. The CDR3 region is CASSLSPGGRSGGYTF. DNA for the CDR3: TGTGCCAGCAGCTTATCTCCAGGGGGCCGTTCGGGAGGCTACACCTTC.

The chain has TRBV7-3 and TRBJ2-2; 9 bases are a match to TRBD2. Trimming removed 5 bases from V and 4 bases from J; junction bases left unmatched: 5. Germline loops: CDR1 SGHTA, CDR2 FQGTGA. The CDR3 is 15 amino acids. The CDR3 sequence is CASSPRGLATGELFF. CDR3 sequence (DNA): TGTGCCAGCAGCCCCCGGGGACTAGCCACCGGGGAGCTGTTTTTT.

The V and J genes are TRBV27 and TRBJ2-7; D is undetermined. This CDR3 contains 13 residues. Germline-derived CDR1 and CDR2 are MNHEY and SMNVEV (reference sequence). V gave up 5 bases and J gave up 5 bases, with 13 bases separating them. The CDR3 region is CASSPNSLHEQYF. DNA for the CDR3: TGTGCCAGCAGTCCGAACTCGCTCCACGAGCAGTACTTC.

This clone was counted a single time. This chain uses TRBV5-1 with TRBJ2-3; the D gene is possibly TRBD2 (5 bases). This CDR3 contains 11 residues. Trimming removed 4 bases from V and 6 bases from J, with 6 bases in between. The V gene's germline CDR1 is SGHRS and CDR2 YFSETQ. CDR3 sequence: CASSGLDTQYF. The CDR3 DNA is TGCGCCAGCAGCGGACTGGATACGCAGTATTTT.

The chain employs TRBV29-1 and TRBJ1-2, with 7 bases fitting TRBD1. Trimming removed 5 bases from V and 4 bases from J; junction bases left unmatched: 7. Germline V CDR1 and CDR2: SQVTM, ANQGSEA. This CDR3 spans 13 amino acids. The CDR3 coding sequence is TGCAGCGTTAACAGGGGAGGTTTCTATGGCTACACCTTC. Its protein product is CSVNRGGFYGYTF.

The chain is built from TRBV19 and TRBJ2-2, with 7 positions matching TRBD1. V shed 5 bases and J 5 bases; nucleotides not matched to a gene: 5. The V gene's germline CDR1 is LNHDA and CDR2 SQIVND (reference sequence). The CDR3 has 14 amino acids. In DNA form, the CDR3 reads TGTGCCAGTAGTCCGAGACAGGGTACCGGGGAGCTGTTTTTT. It encodes CASSPRQGTGELFF.

This chain joins TRBV11-1 and TRBJ2-7; D gene uncertain. CDR3 length equals 11 residues. CDR1 and CDR2 from the germline V gene are SGHAT and FQDESV (reference sequence). V lost 5 bases and J lost 7, with 9 bases in between. CDR3 region: CASSLLREQYF. The DNA for the CDR3 is TGTGCCAGCAGCCTCTTGCGGGAGCAGTACTTC.

The chain joins TRBV6-1 to TRBJ1-4, with 8 bases aligning to TRBD1. CDR1 is MNHNS, CDR2 SASEGT, per germline. Germline trimming cut 4 bases from V and 5 bases from J; bases unmatched to any gene: 0. This CDR3 spans 13 amino acids. CDR3 sequence: CASSGDRNEKLFF. In DNA, the CDR3 is TGTGCCAGCAGTGGGGACAGGAATGAAAAACTGTTTTTT.

The V call is TRBV19, the J call TRBJ1-3; possibly TRBD1 for D (6 bases). The germline V gene encodes CDR1 LNHDA and CDR2 SQIVND (reference sequence). The CDR3 loop spans 14 amino acids. V gave up 2 bases and J gave up 7 bases, with 12 bases separating them. The CDR3 is CASSINRVRNTIYF. In DNA, the CDR3 is TGTGCCAGTAGTATAAACAGGGTCCGGAACACCATATATTTT.

The CDR3 reads CAWSVRYGYTF. The CDR3, as DNA: TGTGCCTGGAGTGTCCGCTATGGCTACACCTTC. V and J are TRBV30 and TRBJ1-2; D call uncertain. The CDR3 sequence is 11 residues long. The V and J ends lost 0 bases and 4 bases respectively, with 3 bases between them. Germline CDR1 reads GTSNPN; CDR2 reads SVGIG (reference sequence).

In nucleotides, the CDR3 is TGTGCCAGTAGTATAGAGGGTAGCGGATTCACAGATACGCAGTATTTT. It is translated as CASSIEGSGFTDTQYF. V gene TRBV19 combines with J gene TRBJ2-3, with D perhaps TRBD2 (6 bases). The germline V gene encodes CDR1 LNHDA and CDR2 SQIVND (reference sequence). The CDR3 has 16 amino acids. V was shortened by 0 bases and J by 2 bases, with 12 bases between the two germline ends.

The CDR3 bases are TGTGCCAGCAGCCGGCCGGGGGTCCTCTACGAGCAGTACTTC. Its protein is CASSRPGVLYEQYF. This sequence joins TRBV7-9 and TRBJ2-7; D is possibly TRBD2 (6 bases). Trimming removed 5 bases at V and 3 bases at J, with 14 bases between. Germline V gene sequence: CDR1 SEHNR, CDR2 FQNEAQ (reference sequence). The CDR3 covers 14 residues. Full variable domain (outside the CDR3, taken from reference TRBV7-9 and TRBJ2-7): DTGVSQNPRHKITKRGQNVTFRCDPISEHNRLYWYRQTLGQGPEFLTYFQNEAQLEKSRLLSDRFSAERPKGSFSTLEIQRTEQGDSAMYLCASSRPGVLYEQYFGPGTRLTVT.

The chain is built from TRBV4-1 and TRBJ2-4, with 10 bases lining up with TRBD1. CDR1 MGHRA and CDR2 YSYEKL come from the germline V gene. The CDR3 is made up of 16 amino acids. Losses at the gene ends were 4 bases for V and 3 bases for J; bases not matched to a gene: 6. The CDR3 here is CASSLGQGGIKNIQYF. The CDR3 nucleotides read TGCGCCAGCAGCCTCGGACAGGGGGGCATCAAAAACATTCAGTACTTC.

J is TRBJ2-7 and V is TRBV19; 9 bases map to TRBD1. In germline, CDR1 is LNHDA, CDR2 SQIVND (reference sequence). With 9 bases clipped from V and 2 bases from J, the junction kept 11 bases outside the gene matches. CDR3 length equals 15 residues. The CDR3: CASAPGTGFTYEQYF. DNA for the CDR3: TGTGCCAGCGCCCCAGGGACAGGGTTTACCTACGAGCAGTACTTC.

The chain has TRBV5-1 and TRBJ2-5; TRBD1 matches at 12 bases. This CDR3 spans 16 amino acids. CDR1 and CDR2 (germline): SGHRS, YFSETQ. Losses at the gene ends were 0 bases for V and 4 bases for J; bases not matched to a gene: 4. In DNA form, the CDR3 reads TGCGCCAGCAGCTTGGATGGGACAGGGGGCGCAGAGACCCAGTACTTC. It translates to CASSLDGTGGAETQYF.

The chain carries TRBV30 and TRBJ1-2; 7 nucleotides match TRBD1. The germline V gene has CDR1 GTSNPN and CDR2 SVGIG (reference sequence). V lost 3 bases, J lost 8 bases, and 6 bases stayed unmatched. This CDR3 has 12 residues. CDR3 amino acids: CAWRQGVGGYTF. The CDR3 bases are TGTGCCTGGAGGCAGGGGGTTGGGGGCTACACCTTC.

This sequence joins TRBV9 and TRBJ1-4; TRBD1 aligns across 10 bases. CDR1 is SGDLS, CDR2 YYNGEE, per germline. This CDR3 spans 16 amino acids. The V gene end was trimmed by 0 bases and the J gene end by 4 bases; junction bases not matched to a gene: 3. The CDR3 reads CASSVGRTGGNEKLFF. The CDR3, as DNA: TGTGCCAGCAGCGTAGGTAGGACAGGGGGTAATGAAAAACTGTTTTTT. Together with reference TRBV9 and TRBJ1-4, the CDR3 gives the full variable domain: DSGVTQTPKHLITATGQRVTLRCSPRSGDLSVYWYQQSLDQGLQFLIQYYNGEERAKGNILERFSAQQFPDLHSELNLSSLELGDSALYFCASSVGRTGGNEKLFFGSGTQLSVL.

The CDR3 DNA sequence: TGCGCCAGCAGCCGTGGGACAGAAGATTACAATGAGCAGTTCTTC. This encodes CASSRGTEDYNEQFF. This chain connects TRBV5-1 to TRBJ2-1; 7 nucleotides line up with TRBD1. V lost 4 bases to trimming and J lost 4 bases; unmatched junction nucleotides: 8. Germline V lookup: CDR1 SGHRS, CDR2 YFSETQ. This CDR3 contains 15 residues.

V gene TRBV6-6 combines with J gene TRBJ1-2, with TRBD1 identical over 9 bases. After removal of 7 bases from V and 6 bases from J, the junction contained 12 bases not matched to a gene. CDR1 and CDR2 from the germline V gene are MNHNY and SVGAGI (reference sequence). The CDR3 covers 15 residues. The chain's CDR3 is CASTQSPDRGDGYTF. For the CDR3, the DNA is TGTGCCAGCACCCAAAGCCCAGACAGGGGGGATGGCTACACCTTC.